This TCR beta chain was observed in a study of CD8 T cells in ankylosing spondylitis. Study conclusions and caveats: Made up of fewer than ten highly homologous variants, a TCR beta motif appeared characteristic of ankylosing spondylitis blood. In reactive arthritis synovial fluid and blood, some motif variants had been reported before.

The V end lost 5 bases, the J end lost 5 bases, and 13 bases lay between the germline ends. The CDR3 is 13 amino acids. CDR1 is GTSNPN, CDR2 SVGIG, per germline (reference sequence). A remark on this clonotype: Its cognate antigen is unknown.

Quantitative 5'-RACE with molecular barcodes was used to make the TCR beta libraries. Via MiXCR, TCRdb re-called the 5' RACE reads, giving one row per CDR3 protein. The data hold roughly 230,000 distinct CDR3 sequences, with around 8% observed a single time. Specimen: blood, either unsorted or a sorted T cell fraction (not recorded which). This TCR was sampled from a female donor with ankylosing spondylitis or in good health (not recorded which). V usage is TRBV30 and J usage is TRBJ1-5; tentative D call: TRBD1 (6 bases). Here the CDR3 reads CAWGNRVDQPQHF. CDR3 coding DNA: TGTGCCTGGGGGAACAGGGTAGATCAGCCCCAGCATTTT.